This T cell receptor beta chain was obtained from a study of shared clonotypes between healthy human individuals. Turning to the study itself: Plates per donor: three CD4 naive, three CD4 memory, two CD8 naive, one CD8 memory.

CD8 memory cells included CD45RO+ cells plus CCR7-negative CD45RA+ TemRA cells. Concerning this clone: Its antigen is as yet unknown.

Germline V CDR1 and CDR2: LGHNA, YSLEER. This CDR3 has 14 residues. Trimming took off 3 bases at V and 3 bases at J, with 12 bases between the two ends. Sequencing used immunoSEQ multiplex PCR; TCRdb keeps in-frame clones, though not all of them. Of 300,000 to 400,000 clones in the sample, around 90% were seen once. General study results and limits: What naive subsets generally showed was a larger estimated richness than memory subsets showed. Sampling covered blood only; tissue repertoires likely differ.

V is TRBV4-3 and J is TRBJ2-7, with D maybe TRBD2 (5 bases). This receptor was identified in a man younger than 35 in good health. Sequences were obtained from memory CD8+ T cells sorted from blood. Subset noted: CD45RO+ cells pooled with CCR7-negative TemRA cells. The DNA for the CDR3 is TGCGCCAGCAGCCATTTTCGGACTGACTACGAGCAGTACTTC. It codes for CASSHFRTDYEQYF.